Below are 3 T cell receptor beta chains sequenced from a single sample in a study of blood T cell repertoires in COVID-19. Generated by immunoSEQ multiplex PCR, the TCRdb table keeps only in-frame clones and is missing some. This sample has 250,000 to 300,000 clones, with approximately 86% found just once. The source material was peripheral blood. Receptor source: a woman aged 70-85 years with COVID-19, enrolled during active disease.

The V gene is TRBV19, the J gene TRBJ2-1, with TRBD2 identical over 8 bases. The germline CDR1 and CDR2 sequences are LNHDA and SQIVND (reference sequence). This CDR3 is built from 15 residues. Trimming at V came to 4 bases and at J to 8 bases, leaving 10 bases not matched to a gene. CDR3 in amino acids: CASSTGTRRVDEQFF. The CDR3 DNA sequence: TGTGCCAGTAGTACCGGGACTAGACGGGTCGATGAGCAGTTCTTC.

The V and J genes are TRBV24-1 and TRBJ2-1; 13 positions agree with TRBD2. V was clipped by 4 bases and J by 8 bases; unmatched bases: 10. Germline CDR1 and CDR2: KGHDR and SFDVKD. This CDR3 region has 17 residues. CDR3 in DNA: TGTGCCACCAGTGACTCCAGACTAGCGGGGGGTGGGTATGAGCAGTTCTTC. Translated, it gives CATSDSRLAGGGYEQFF.

This clone occurred once. This chain connects TRBV7-9 to TRBJ1-1; no definite D call. In germline, CDR1 is SEHNR, CDR2 FQNEAQ (reference sequence). V was shortened by 2 bases and J by 11 bases, with 9 bases between the two germline ends. The CDR3 covers 11 residues. This CDR3 is CASSLREGAFF. The CDR3 nucleotides are TGTGCCAGCAGCTTAAGGGAGGGCGCTTTCTTT.